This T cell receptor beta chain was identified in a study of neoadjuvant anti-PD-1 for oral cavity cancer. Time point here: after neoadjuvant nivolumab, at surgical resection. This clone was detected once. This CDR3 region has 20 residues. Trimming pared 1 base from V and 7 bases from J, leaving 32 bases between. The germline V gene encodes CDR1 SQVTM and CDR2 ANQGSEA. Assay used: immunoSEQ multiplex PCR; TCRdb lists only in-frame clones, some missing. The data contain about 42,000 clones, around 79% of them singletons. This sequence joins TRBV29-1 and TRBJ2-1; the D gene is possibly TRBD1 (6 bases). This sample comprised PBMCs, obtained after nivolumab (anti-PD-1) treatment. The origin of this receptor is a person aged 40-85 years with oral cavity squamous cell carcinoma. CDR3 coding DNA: TGCAGCGTTGAAGGCTTGAGAGGGGGAAGGGTGGGACCTGAGGGTAATGAGCAGTTCTTC. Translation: CSVEGLRGGRVGPEGNEQFF.